Here is one TCR beta chain with its context. The data were taken from a study of blood T cell repertoires in COVID-19. From germline, CDR1 is KGHSH and CDR2 LQKENI. V was pared by 6 bases and J by 0 bases, with 11 bases between. CDR3 size: 14 residues. Authors' analysis steps: Reference gene primer amplification yielded estimated nucleated cell counts. Clones were read by immunoSEQ multiplex PCR, and TCRdb kept only the in-frame ones, dropping some. V and J calls and clone size come straight from that table; D and trimming were deduced from the DNA. This table holds 70,000 to 100,000 clones, roughly nine tenths found once.

Sequencing input: peripheral blood. The chain combines TRBV18 with TRBJ1-1, with D possibly TRBD1 on 6 matching bases. This clonotype was sampled from a woman between 55 and 75 years old with COVID-19, enrolled during active disease. The DNA for the CDR3 is TGTGCCAGCTCCCCCGGACAGTTGAACACTGAAGCTTTCTTT. Protein sequence: CASSPGQLNTEAFF.